This is a list of T cell receptor beta chains from one sample in a study of early T cells in non-severe SARS-CoV-2 infection. TCRdb independently ran MiXCR on the 5' RACE reads; one entry per CDR3 protein. The data contain some 77,000 distinct CDR3 sequences, about 16% of them singletons. Sequencing was done on a sample of whole blood. All receptors come from an adult who was a healthcare worker with PCR-confirmed SARS-CoV-2 infection or an uninfected control (not recorded which). CDR3s include the opening cysteine and the closing phenylalanine or tryptophan. Fields, in order: clone size, V gene, D gene, J gene, CDR3 DNA, CDR3 protein. A D gene is named only where the DNA matches it firmly. For some rows the clone size is stated as once, few or many, or as a class when expanded; others skip it.

many	TRBV5-1	-	TRBJ1-2	TGCGCCAGCAGAGCGAATCCAGACTATGGCTACACCTTC	CASRANPDYGYTF
-	TRBV7-2	-	TRBJ1-1	TGTGCCAGCAGCTTAGCGGGGGGGCCCGCTGAAGCTTTCTTT	CASSLAGGPAEAFF
few	TRBV12-3/TRBV12-4	-	TRBJ2-7	TGTGCCAGCAGTTTAGTAGCTGGGGGGCCCTACGAGCAGTACTTC	CASSLVAGGPYEQYF
-	TRBV29-1	TRBD1	TRBJ2-7	TGCAGCGCTCAGGACAGGGGTGGCTACGAGCAGTACTTC	CSAQDRGGYEQYF
-	TRBV9	TRBD2	TRBJ2-2	TGTGCCAGCAGCCTAGCGGGGACGAACACCGGGGAGCTGTTTTTT	CASSLAGTNTGELFF
-	TRBV18	-	TRBJ1-1	TGTGCCAGCTCACCCCCCAACGGGGGCGGGATTAACACTGAAGCTTTCTTT	CASSPPNGGGINTEAFF
-	TRBV27	-	TRBJ1-1	TGTGCCAGCAGGAACGGGGGGGCCAACACTGAAGCTTTCTTT	CASRNGGANTEAFF
-	TRBV29-1	-	TRBJ2-5	TGCAGCGTCGACAAGGGTGGGGAGACCCAGTACTTC	CSVDKGGETQYF
-	TRBV28	-	TRBJ1-2	TGTGCCAGCCAGTATGGCTACACCTTC	CASQYGYTF
many	TRBV7-9	-	TRBJ1-2	TGTGCCAGCAGCCCCCCGCTGCCTACCCGGAGACAGTCAATGGGCTACACCTTC	CASSPPLPTRRQSMGYTF
few	TRBV20-1	TRBD2	TRBJ2-7	TGCAGTGCTAGGACTAGCGGGACGTACGAGCAGTACTTC	CSARTSGTYEQYF
-	TRBV12-5	TRBD2	TRBJ2-1	TGTGCTAGTGGTTTGGGTGGGACTAGCTCCAATGAGCAGTTCTTC	CASGLGGTSSNEQFF
-	TRBV20-1	-	TRBJ1-1	TGCAGTGCTAGAGAACCGGGGAACACTGAAGCTTTCTTT	CSAREPGNTEAFF
few	TRBV5-4	-	TRBJ2-6	TGTGCCAGCAGCTTGGTCGGGAGAGGGTTGGGGGCCAACGTCCTGACTTTC	CASSLVGRGLGANVLTF
-	TRBV28	-	TRBJ2-7	TGTGCCAGCACCCCCGGCGGTGGAAGAGGCTACGAGCAGTACTTC	CASTPGGGRGYEQYF
-	TRBV18	TRBD1	TRBJ1-6	TGTGCCAGCTCACCAGAGGGGGCGGCTAATTCACCCCTCCACTTT	CASSPEGAANSPLHF
few	TRBV7-9	TRBD1	TRBJ2-3	TGTGCCAGCAGCCCCCGGGACAGGAGAACAGATACGCAGTATTTT	CASSPRDRRTDTQYF
once	TRBV9	-	TRBJ2-6	TGTGCCAGCAGCGTAGCCGGGGCGGGGTTCGGGGCCAACGTCCTGACTTTC	CASSVAGAGFGANVLTF
few	TRBV11-3	TRBD1	TRBJ2-1	TGTGCCAGCAGCCGACAGGGGGCAAATGAGCAGTTCTTC	CASSRQGANEQFF
-	TRBV10-3	TRBD2	TRBJ2-3	TGTGCCATCAGCTACACCTGGGGTAGCGGGAGTTCAGTGGCAGATACGCAGTATTTT	CAISYTWGSGSSVADTQYF
-	TRBV27	-	TRBJ2-3	TGTGCCAGCTCCCAAGGCAGGGGCGCAGATACGCAGTATTTT	CASSQGRGADTQYF
many	TRBV20-1	-	TRBJ2-2	TGCAGTGCTAGGAGCGGTACCGGGGAGCTGTTTTTT	CSARSGTGELFF
-	TRBV5-1	-	TRBJ2-2	TGCGCCAGCAGACTGCCGGAGGGGACCGGGGAGCTGTTTTTT	CASRLPEGTGELFF
few	TRBV25-1	TRBD1	TRBJ2-7	TGTGCCAGCAGTGAGGCAGGGGGCTCCTACGAGCAGTACTTC	CASSEAGGSYEQYF
-	TRBV5-1	-	TRBJ2-2	TGCGCCAGCAGCTTGAGTACGGCCACAAACACCGGGGAGCTGTTTTTT	CASSLSTATNTGELFF
-	TRBV30	-	TRBJ2-7	TGTGCCTGGAGTGTACTCGGGACGTACTACGAGCAGTACTTC	CAWSVLGTYYEQYF
many	TRBV7-9	-	TRBJ2-7	TGTGCCAGCAGCTTGCCTAGCTCCTACGAGCAGTACTTC	CASSLPSSYEQYF
medium-sized	TRBV5-6	-	TRBJ1-1	TGTGCCAGCAGCTTGGGCCAGGGTATGGCGGGAGCTTTCTTT	CASSLGQGMAGAFF
-	TRBV7-3	TRBD1	TRBJ2-7	TGTGCCAGCACCCCCCCCCGGGACAGGCATTACGAGCAGTACTTC	CASTPPRDRHYEQYF
-	TRBV9	TRBD1	TRBJ2-4	TGTGCCAGCAGCGCCGACGCGTCCGGGACAGGGGGCGAAGACATTCAGTACTTC	CASSADASGTGGEDIQYF
-	TRBV5-1	TRBD2	TRBJ2-1	TGCGCCAGCAGCTCGACTAGCGGGGTCCACAATGAGCAGTTCTTC	CASSSTSGVHNEQFF
few	TRBV28	-	TRBJ1-2	TGTGCCAGCAGTTCCCCCTATGGCTACACCTTC	CASSSPYGYTF
-	TRBV20-1	-	TRBJ1-5	TGCAGTGCTACCCCAACGGGGACATCGTATAGCAATCAGCCCCAGCATTTT	CSATPTGTSYSNQPQHF
few	TRBV29-1	-	TRBJ2-1	TGCAGCGTTGGGGAGGTGGAGGGCGAGCAGTTCTTC	CSVGEVEGEQFF
-	TRBV6-6	-	TRBJ1-5	TGTGCCAGCAGACTCGGGGGCCCCAATCAGCCCCAGCATTTT	CASRLGGPNQPQHF
-	TRBV12-3/TRBV12-4	TRBD1	TRBJ1-2	TGTGCCAGCAGTCCCGGGGACAGGGGGTGGTATGGCTACACCTTC	CASSPGDRGWYGYTF
many	TRBV25-1	-	TRBJ2-7	TGTGCCAGCAGTGAACCAGGGGCCCCTCGGGTAGAGCAGTACTTC	CASSEPGAPRVEQYF
-	TRBV7-2	TRBD1	TRBJ2-1	TGTGCCAGCAGCTTTTCGGGACAGGGGGCCCCTCAGTTCTTC	CASSFSGQGAPQFF
-	TRBV20-1	-	TRBJ2-3	TGCAGTGCTAGAGGCCCTCAGGTTTATACGCAGTATTTT	CSARGPQVYTQYF
-	TRBV5-1	TRBD1	TRBJ1-2	TGCGCCAGCAGCTTGATCCGGGACAGACTCCGATCTAACTATGGCTACACCTTC	CASSLIRDRLRSNYGYTF
few	TRBV28	-	TRBJ1-2	TGTGCCAGCAGTTTACCACAGTCCTATGGCTACACCTTC	CASSLPQSYGYTF
few	TRBV14	-	TRBJ2-7	TGTGCCAGCAGCCAAGTCGGGGTCGGCGAGCAGTACTTC	CASSQVGVGEQYF
-	TRBV29-1	-	TRBJ1-1	TGCAGCGTTCGAGGGGACATCACCCGGCCTGAAGCTTTCTTT	CSVRGDITRPEAFF
-	TRBV14	TRBD1	TRBJ1-1	TGTGCCAGCAGAGGACAGGGATGGACTGAAGCTTTCTTT	CASRGQGWTEAFF
few	TRBV20-1	-	TRBJ2-4	TGCAGTGCTAGAGATACCAGTCGGACCAAAAACATTCAGTACTTC	CSARDTSRTKNIQYF
few	TRBV21-1	-	TRBJ1-1	TGTGCCAGCAGCAAACCCGAGGCGGGGAAAGGGGAAAACACTGAAGCTTTCTTT	CASSKPEAGKGENTEAFF
few	TRBV18	-	TRBJ1-1	TGTGCCAGCTCACCACCGGGGGGCGGCACTGAAGTTTTCTTT	CASSPPGGGTEVFF
-	TRBV12-3/TRBV12-4	TRBD2	TRBJ2-2	TGTGCCAGCAAGCGGGACTCCACGAACACCGGGGAGCTGTTTTTT	CASKRDSTNTGELFF
few	TRBV10-2	-	TRBJ2-5	TGCGCCAGCAGTGAGTCCTTCCGACAGCTGTCGGCCCAGTACTTC	CASSESFRQLSAQYF
-	TRBV24-1	-	TRBJ2-2	TGTGCCACCAGTGATGCGGGACTCTTGAACACCGGGGAGCTGTTTTTT	CATSDAGLLNTGELFF
many	TRBV6-6	-	TRBJ1-1	TGTGCCAGCAGACTCCCAGGAGCGGACACTGAAGCTTTCTTT	CASRLPGADTEAFF
-	TRBV6-1	-	TRBJ2-1	TGTGCCAGCAGTGAATGGGGAGGTCCGAGCTCCTACAATGAGCAGTTCTTC	CASSEWGGPSSYNEQFF
few	TRBV9	-	TRBJ2-3	TGTGCCACCCCTGGGGAGTATTTT	CATPGEYF
many	TRBV9	-	TRBJ2-3	TGTGCCAGCAGTCCCCCCACGGGGGGCACAGATACGCAGTATTTT	CASSPPTGGTDTQYF